Included here is one TCR beta chain sequence, with context. This clonotype was picked up a small number of times. Its binding antigen is unknown. Base qualities are not recorded, but no much larger clone differs from it by a single base. The CDR3 sequence holds 11 residues, the cysteine and phenylalanine included. The retained sequence is limited to the CDR3, 33 bases, with the frame set at the first base. V sheds 3 bases and J sheds 4 bases, leaving 6 bases between their ends. The germline V gene (reference sequence) yields DFQATT for CDR1 and SNEGSKA for CDR2. The roughly 37 donors, aged about 6 to 100 years, were systemically healthy Caucasian individuals from Russia. Around 10 milliliters of peripheral blood were drawn from each donor into EDTA-treated Vacutainer tubes. Ficoll-Paque density-gradient centrifugation was used to isolate PBMCs, with at least 6.5 million per sample. Trizol reagent was used to extract total RNA from PBMCs, with at least 5 micrograms per sample. For every donor, flow cytometry on a PBMC aliquot measured the percentage of naive CD45RAhigh/CD27high T cells.

To prepare the library, 5' RACE was applied. The sequencer was an Illumina HiSeq 2500. The second PCR ran for about 6 to 12 cycles and used a J-beta primer mix along with a sample-barcoded 5' primer. A template-switch 5' adaptor carrying 12 random nucleotides introduced a unique molecular identifier onto each TCR beta cDNA molecule. Each sample yielded at least 3 million CDR3-containing paired-end reads. All of the RNA was converted into first-strand cDNA using the Mint cDNA synthesis kit, with a TRBC-specific oligonucleotide serving as the primer. All cDNA was treated with uracil-DNA glycosylase and then went through a first 18-cycle PCR with the universal primers M1SS and BC2_uni_R. In the original analysis: Normalization of each sample was performed by random selection of 1 million high-quality reads, each carrying a distinct molecular identifier. Reads sharing molecular identifiers were discarded rather than binned into consensus sequences. MiTCR, with a Q25 quality threshold and the strictest error-elimination algorithm, was used for CDR3 identification, clonotype clustering and error correction. A nonparametric unseen species model with Euler transformation was used to estimate a lower bound on total TCR beta diversity. In-frame beta chains were kept once TCRdb had trimmed the public reads at Q25 with fastp and called clones with MiXCR. Each CDR3 protein gets just one entry, which takes the most common genes and DNA from the rows behind it. The V and J calls come from TCRdb's annotation, not from the publication. The sample table shows 720,000 or so distinct CDR3 sequences, and about 43% are seen once. The ten largest make up approximately 29% of the sample.

The record originates from a study of blood T cells in healthy people across ages (dated by TCRdb to between 2014 and 2017). At the level of the whole study: In model experiments, template switching captured roughly one uniquely barcoded TCR beta cDNA molecule for every two T cells. Donors of different ages were randomly distributed across sequencing lanes to avoid experimental bias. Using deep sequencing normalized with unique cDNA molecular identifiers, the study measured how TCR beta repertoire diversity changes with age. Two additional independent replicas of 1 million unique cDNA reads from the same blood draw were analyzed for two donors (one aged 18 to 30 and one aged 80 or older). The donors were split into four age groups: young (average approximately 16 years), middle-aged (39), aged (more than 60) and long-lived (about 74).

General conclusions and limits of the study: Since profiling was done on bulk unsorted PBMCs, naive and antigen-experienced compartments could not be conclusively compared. Because donor CMV infection status was unknown, age-related changes in expanded clonotypes were potentially confounded. There was a strong correlation between observed TCR beta diversity and the percentage of naive T cells measured by flow cytometry. Observed TCR beta diversity per million T cells fell roughly linearly with age, and a significant reduction was already apparent by age about 43. Estimates of total diversity from one million sequenced T cells were regarded as lower bounds and underestimates. The long-lived group showed more naive CD4+ T cells, fewer expanded clones and increased TCR diversity than the aged group, suggesting age selection.

The chain couples TRBV20-1 to TRBJ2-5; there is no confident call for the D gene. This clonotype was sampled from a man at least 80 years old in good health. Sequencing was performed on blood. This receptor carries the CDR3 CSASGLETQYF. The DNA is as follows: TGCAGTGCTAGCGGCCTAGAGACCCAGTACTTC.